The clone carrying this T cell receptor (beta chain) occurred many times. This sample is part of a study of T-cell reconstitution after alpha-beta-depleted transplantation in children. The CDR3 is 13 residues long. V was pared by 3 bases and J by 6 bases, with 10 bases between. Germline CDR1 reads LNHNV; CDR2 reads YYDKDF (reference sequence). TCRbeta library preparation incorporated unique molecular identifiers. A single record per CDR3 protein comes from TCRdb applying MiXCR to the PCR reads. The data hold about 610,000 distinct CDR3 sequences, with about 10% observed a single time. The sample was PBMCs from the stem cell graft donor, taken from the stem cell graft. This chain joins TRBV15 and TRBJ2-3; no firm D call. This TCR came from a human donor who donated a stem cell graft to a child with acute myeloid leukemia. Written as DNA, the CDR3 is TGTGCCACCAGCAGGGATTTCGGCGATACGCAGTATTTT. Translated, it gives CATSRDFGDTQYF.